These 30 T cell receptor beta chains came from one sample sequenced in a study of technical replicates of blood from a few donors. Produced via immunoSEQ multiplex PCR; TCRdb's table is partial and in-frame only. The sample shows tens of thousands of clones, under 98% of them seen only once. The source material was T cells isolated from PBMCs. The receptors were sampled from a human donor in good health.

This clone was counted once. The V and J genes are TRBV30 and TRBJ2-7, with no clear D. CDR1 and CDR2 from the germline V gene are GTSNPN and SVGIG (reference sequence). V was trimmed by 0 bases and J by 12 bases, leaving 12 bases between them. This CDR3 is built from 11 residues. CDR3 protein: CAWSVNVRWYF. The CDR3 region has the DNA TGTGCCTGGAGTGTAAACGTCAGATGGTACTTC.

The genes are TRBV9 and TRBJ1-2, with 7 positions matching TRBD1. V was clipped by 3 bases and J by 4 bases; unmatched bases: 15. CDR3 size: 17 residues. In germline, CDR1 is SGDLS, CDR2 YYNGEE. The CDR3 protein is CASSGSVNWDSPYGYTF. Here the CDR3 DNA reads TGTGCCAGCAGCGGGTCCGTCAACTGGGACAGCCCCTATGGCTACACCTTC.

The genes are TRBV19 and TRBJ1-5; a possible D gene is TRBD1 (5 bases). CDR3 length: 15 amino acids. Germline CDR1 reads LNHDA; CDR2 reads SQIVND (reference sequence). Trimming took off 1 base at V and 3 bases at J, with 10 bases between the two ends. CDR3 loop: CASSIGGGDNQPQHF. The CDR3 DNA is TGTGCCAGTAGTATAGGCGGGGGGGACAATCAGCCCCAGCATTTT.

The gene calls are TRBV9 and TRBJ1-4; 7 bases align to TRBD1. Germline V gene data show CDR1 as SGDLS and CDR2 as YYNGEE. Trimming cost V 4 bases and J 8 bases; bases outside gene matches: 8. This CDR3 is built from 14 residues. The chain's CDR3 is CASSPYRGNEKLFF. The CDR3 DNA reads as TGTGCCAGCAGCCCGTACAGGGGAAACGAAAAACTGTTTTTT.

The rearrangement joins TRBV4-1 to TRBJ2-1; possible D gene TRBD2, 5 bases. From germline, CDR1 is MGHRA and CDR2 YSYEKL. There are 15 residues in the CDR3. Trimming took 5 bases from V and 6 from J, leaving 17 bases between them. For the CDR3, the DNA is TGCGCCAGCAGCTCTTCCTCCGGGGTCCTCAATGAGCAGTTCTTC. Residues: CASSSSSGVLNEQFF.

This chain connects TRBV2 to TRBJ1-5, with TRBD1 matching over 9 bases. Germline V gene sequence: CDR1 SNHLY, CDR2 FYNNEI. The V segment lost 3 bases and the J segment 11 bases; nucleotides outside the gene matches: 8. The CDR3 totals 14 residues. CDR3 sequence: CASSEAGGDRAQHF. The CDR3 DNA reads as TGTGCCAGCAGTGAGGCAGGAGGGGACAGGGCCCAGCATTTT.

This clone was counted a single time. J is TRBJ1-2 and V is TRBV11-1; perhaps TRBD1 as D (6 bases). The CDR3 is 12 amino acids. Germline assignment: CDR1 SGHAT and CDR2 FQDESV (reference sequence). V lost 5 bases and J 8 bases, leaving 12 bases between the germline ends. The CDR3 protein is CASSPGEGGYTF. CDR3 nucleotides: TGTGCCAGCAGCCCAGGGGAAGGCGGCTACACCTTC. Filled out from reference TRBV11-1 and TRBJ1-2, the complete variable domain reads EAEVAQSPRYKITEKSQAVAFWCDPISGHATLYWYRQILGQGPELLVQFQDESVVDDSQLPKDRFSAERLKGVDSTLKIQPAELGDSAMYLCASSPGEGGYTFGSGTRLTVV.

This chain links TRBV5-4 with TRBJ2-6; no firm D call. The CDR3 is 14 amino acids. V was pared by 5 bases and J by 0 bases, with 6 bases between. In germline, CDR1 is SGHNT, CDR2 YYREEE (reference sequence). In DNA form, the CDR3 reads TGTGCCAGCAGTCACAGCTCTGGGGCCAACGTCCTGACTTTC. Translation: CASSHSSGANVLTF.

This clone showed up just once. The chain carries TRBV5-4 and TRBJ2-2; possible D gene TRBD2, 6 bases. Trimming left V 3 bases short and J 8 bases short, with 8 bases between. Germline V gene data show CDR1 as SGHNT and CDR2 as YYREEE (reference sequence). This CDR3 region has 12 residues. The CDR3 DNA is TGTGCCAGCAGCTGGGGGGATGGGGAGCTGTTTTTT. Translated, it gives CASSWGDGELFF.

The chain uses TRBV5-6 and TRBJ1-1, with 10 bases identical to TRBD1. This CDR3 comprises 15 residues. CDR1 and CDR2 from the germline V gene are SGHDT and YYEEEE. Trimming at V came to 4 bases and at J to 6 bases, leaving 9 bases not matched to a gene. This chain's CDR3 is CASSLPGQGLAEAFF. CDR3 DNA sequence: TGTGCCAGCAGCCTTCCGGGACAGGGGTTAGCTGAAGCTTTCTTT.

This sequence joins TRBV9 and TRBJ1-4; D is ambiguous. The CDR3 covers 15 residues. Germline V CDR1 and CDR2: SGDLS, YYNGEE. Trimming pared 3 bases from V and 4 bases from J, leaving 13 bases between. The CDR3 DNA is TGTGCCAGCAGCGGAGCCCCGTACGGTAATGAAAAACTGTTTTTT. It is translated as CASSGAPYGNEKLFF.

The chain links TRBV6-5 to TRBJ2-7; maybe TRBD2 (5 bases). The germline V and J ends were trimmed by 2 bases and 4 bases, with 12 bases remaining between them. The CDR3 length is 14 residues. Germline lookup yields CDR1 MNHEY and CDR2 SVGAGI. CDR3 in amino acids: CASSYVGAGYEQYF. CDR3 DNA: TGTGCCAGCAGTTACGTGGGAGCTGGTTACGAGCAGTACTTC.

This chain joins TRBV6-1 and TRBJ2-5; maybe TRBD1 (6 bases). V lost 3 bases and J 6 bases, leaving 20 bases between the germline ends. The germline CDR1 and CDR2 sequences are MNHNS and SASEGT. This CDR3 region has 16 residues. The CDR3 DNA follows: TGTGCCAGCAGTGATTGGAACAGGGACAAGTCGAAGACCCAGTACTTC. As protein: CASSDWNRDKSKTQYF.

The V call is TRBV6-5, the J call TRBJ1-2; D is ambiguous. This CDR3 has 13 amino acids. V was shortened by 0 bases and J by 4 bases, with 6 bases between the two germline ends. Germline CDR1 reads MNHEY; CDR2 reads SVGAGI. Written as DNA, the CDR3 is TGTGCCAGCAGTTACTCCAGGTCCTATGGCTACACCTTC. As protein: CASSYSRSYGYTF.

Only one count was recorded for this clone. The V and J genes are TRBV7-6 and TRBJ2-1; 9 nucleotides match TRBD2. The CDR3 sequence is 14 residues long. Germline V gene lookup returns CDR1 SGHVS and CDR2 FNYEAQ. The V and J ends lost 2 bases and 8 bases, in that order; junction bases with no gene match: 4. In DNA, the CDR3 is TGTGCCAGCAGCTTATACTTAGCGGGAGATGAGCAGTTCTTC. Residues: CASSLYLAGDEQFF.

The rearrangement joins TRBV5-1 to TRBJ2-2, with unresolved D. Germline lookup yields CDR1 SGHRS and CDR2 YFSETQ. The CDR3 has 14 amino acids. V lost 2 bases and J lost 5, with 10 bases in between. CDR3 DNA sequence: TGCGCCAGCAGCTTATCAGGCACTACCGGGGAGCTGTTTTTT. It codes for CASSLSGTTGELFF. Full variable domain (rest looked up from reference TRBV5-1 and TRBJ2-2): KAGVTQTPRYLIKTRGQQVTLSCSPISGHRSVSWYQQTPGQGLQFLFEYFSETQRNKGNFPGRFSGRQFSNSRSEMNVSTLELGDSALYLCASSLSGTTGELFFGEGSRLTVL.

This chain connects TRBV7-3 to TRBJ2-1; 15 bases line up with TRBD2. The CDR3 consists of 16 residues. J gave up 8 bases and V 3 bases, and 5 bases lay outside the gene matches. Germline V lookup: CDR1 SGHTA, CDR2 FQGTGA. The CDR3 DNA reads as TGTGCCAGCAGCTTCGTCGGGACTAGCGGGAGGTATGAGCAGTTCTTC. Encoded protein: CASSFVGTSGRYEQFF.

This chain uses TRBV9 with TRBJ1-1; 9 bases are a match to TRBD1. CDR3 length equals 15 residues. V trimming: 0 bases; J trimming: 2 bases; junction bases outside the gene matches: 2. In germline, CDR1 is SGDLS, CDR2 YYNGEE. CDR3 DNA sequence: TGTGCCAGCAGCGTAGTGGGACAGGGAAACACTGAAGCTTTCTTT. Encoded protein: CASSVVGQGNTEAFF.

The chain joins TRBV9 to TRBJ2-4; 11 bases match TRBD2. Trimming at V came to 3 bases and at J to 9 bases, leaving 11 bases not matched to a gene. CDR1 and CDR2 from the germline V gene are SGDLS and YYNGEE. The CDR3 extends over 16 amino acids. The CDR3 bases are TGTGCCAGCAGCGCCTCAATAGCGGGAGGGGAGGGCATTCAGTACTTC. Amino acids: CASSASIAGGEGIQYF.

V is TRBV30 and J is TRBJ1-4, with 9 bases lining up with TRBD1. From germline, CDR1 is GTSNPN and CDR2 SVGIG (reference sequence). The ends lost 1 base at V and 8 bases at J; junction bases unmatched: 5. This CDR3 has 14 residues. The CDR3 here is CAWSAGTGTEKLFF. The DNA for the CDR3 is TGTGCCTGGAGTGCCGGGACAGGGACCGAAAAACTGTTTTTT.

This clone was found once. The chain links TRBV9 to TRBJ2-1, with a weak D call TRBD2 (6 bases). Trimming took off 4 bases at V and 15 bases at J, with 17 bases between the two ends. Germline V CDR1 and CDR2: SGDLS, YYNGEE. The CDR3 loop spans 12 amino acids. For the CDR3, the DNA is TGTGCCAGCAGCCCGGAGGTCGGGAGCCCGTTCTTC. It specifies CASSPEVGSPFF.

The chain joins TRBV27 to TRBJ1-2, with D tentatively TRBD1 (5 bases). From germline, CDR1 is MNHEY and CDR2 SMNVEV (reference sequence). The CDR3 contains 13 residues. Trimming left V 3 bases short and J 2 bases short, with 7 bases between. CDR3 residues: CASSFGGNYGYTF. The CDR3 DNA follows: TGTGCCAGCAGTTTTGGGGGGAACTATGGCTACACCTTC.

This clone was observed a single time. The chain couples TRBV5-4 to TRBJ2-1; D possibly corresponds to TRBD2 (5 bases). Trimming cost V 1 base and J 3 bases, with 5 bases left between them. Germline V gene lookup returns CDR1 SGHNT and CDR2 YYREEE (reference sequence). The CDR3 length is 13 residues. This chain's CDR3 is CASSLTSYNEQFF. DNA for the CDR3: TGTGCCAGCAGCTTGACTAGCTACAATGAGCAGTTCTTC.

J is TRBJ1-1 and V is TRBV30, with 8 bases that match TRBD1. Germline CDR1 GTSNPN, CDR2 SVGIG (reference sequence). Germline trimming cut 2 bases from V and 5 bases from J; bases unmatched to any gene: 7. The CDR3 consists of 14 residues. The CDR3 spells CAWSTGQGWTEAFF. CDR3 nucleotides: TGTGCCTGGAGTACAGGACAGGGATGGACTGAAGCTTTCTTT.

This sequence joins TRBV7-6 and TRBJ2-5; D ambiguous. V was clipped by 3 bases and J by 2 bases, with 4 bases between them. There are 12 residues in the CDR3. Looked up from germline, CDR1 is SGHVS and CDR2 is FNYEAQ. CDR3: CASSFPQETQYF. The CDR3 DNA reads as TGTGCCAGCAGCTTTCCGCAAGAGACCCAGTACTTC.

This chain links TRBV7-2 with TRBJ2-1; a possible D gene is TRBD1 (5 bases). The CDR3 covers 11 residues. V was cut by 3 bases and J by 10 bases, with 7 bases left in between. The germline V gene encodes CDR1 SGHTA and CDR2 FQGNSA. CDR3 region: CASSFRTEQFF. CDR3 sequence (DNA): TGTGCCAGCAGCTTCAGGACAGAGCAGTTCTTC.

The rearrangement links TRBV19 to TRBJ1-1; no firm D call. V shed 9 bases and J shed 0 bases, with 17 bases lying between them. The germline V gene has CDR1 LNHDA and CDR2 SQIVND (reference sequence). The CDR3 length is 15 residues. Here the CDR3 DNA reads TGTGCCAGCTCTTATACTCCCCTGATGAACACTGAAGCTTTCTTT. The encoded protein is CASSYTPLMNTEAFF.

V usage is TRBV4-1 and J usage is TRBJ1-2; 7 nucleotides line up with TRBD1. J lost 8 bases, V lost 3 bases, and 3 bases had no gene match. CDR1 and CDR2 from the germline V gene are MGHRA and YSYEKL. The CDR3 has 12 residues. The CDR3 region has the DNA TGCGCCAGCAGCCATGGGACAGTCGGCTACACCTTC. This encodes CASSHGTVGYTF.

The gene calls are TRBV6-5 and TRBJ2-7; TRBD1 is a possible D gene (6 bases). The V gene lost 6 bases and the J gene lost 3 bases, with 15 bases spanning the gap. The CDR3 is made up of 14 amino acids. Per germline, CDR1 MNHEY and CDR2 SVGAGI. CDR3 bases: TGTGCCAGCAGCCCACAGGGAATCGGCTACGAGCAGTACTTC. Amino acid sequence: CASSPQGIGYEQYF.

The V gene is TRBV9, the J gene TRBJ2-1; 9 bases align to TRBD2. With V trimmed by 0 bases and J by 4 bases, 5 bases remained unmatched. In germline, CDR1 is SGDLS, CDR2 YYNGEE. The CDR3 consists of 16 residues. The CDR3 nucleotides read TGTGCCAGCAGCGTAGTCTCTAGCGGGGCTTACAATGAGCAGTTCTTC. Its translation: CASSVVSSGAYNEQFF.